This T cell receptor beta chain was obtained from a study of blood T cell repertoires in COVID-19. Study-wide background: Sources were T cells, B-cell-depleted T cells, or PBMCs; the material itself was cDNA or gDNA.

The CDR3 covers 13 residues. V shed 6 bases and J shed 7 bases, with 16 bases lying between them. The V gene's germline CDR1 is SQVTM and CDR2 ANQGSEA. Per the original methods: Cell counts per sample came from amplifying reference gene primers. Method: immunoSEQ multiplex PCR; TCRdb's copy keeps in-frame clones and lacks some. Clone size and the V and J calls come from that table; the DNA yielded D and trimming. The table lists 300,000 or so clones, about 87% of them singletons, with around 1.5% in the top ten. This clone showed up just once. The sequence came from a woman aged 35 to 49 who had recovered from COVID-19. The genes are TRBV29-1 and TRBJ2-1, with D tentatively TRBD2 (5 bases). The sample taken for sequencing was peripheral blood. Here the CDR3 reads CSVADGRENEQFF. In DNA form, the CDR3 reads TGCAGCGTAGCGGACGGACGAGAGAATGAGCAGTTCTTC.